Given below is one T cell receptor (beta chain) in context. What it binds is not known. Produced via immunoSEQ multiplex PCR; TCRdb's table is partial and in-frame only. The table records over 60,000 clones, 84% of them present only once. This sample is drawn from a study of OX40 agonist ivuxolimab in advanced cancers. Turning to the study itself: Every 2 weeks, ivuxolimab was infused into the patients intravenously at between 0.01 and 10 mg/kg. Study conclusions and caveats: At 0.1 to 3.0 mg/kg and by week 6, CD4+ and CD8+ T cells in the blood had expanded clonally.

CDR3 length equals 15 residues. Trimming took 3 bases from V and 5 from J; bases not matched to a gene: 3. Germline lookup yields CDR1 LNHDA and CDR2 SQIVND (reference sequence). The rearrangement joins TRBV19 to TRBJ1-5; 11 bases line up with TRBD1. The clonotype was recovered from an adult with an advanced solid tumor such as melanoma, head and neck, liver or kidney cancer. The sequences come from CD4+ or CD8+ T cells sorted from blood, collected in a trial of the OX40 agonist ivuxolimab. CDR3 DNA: TGTGCCAGTAGTATGGGACAGGGGGGTTATCAGCCCCAGCATTTT. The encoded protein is CASSMGQGGYQPQHF.